This T cell receptor (beta chain) came from a study of T cell responses to AZD1222 COVID-19 vaccine. Study-wide context: The study pooled second doses at about 4 or about 12 weeks. Overall study findings and caveats: Distributed over spike, vaccine-associated CD4 TCRs predominated at 160-218 and 743-854. At baseline, just a handful of AZD1222 recipients tested seropositive.

Notes on this clone: Its target is unknown.

Looked up from germline, CDR1 is MNHEY and CDR2 is SVGAGI. With 7 bases removed from V and 4 bases from J, the gap between germline ends came to 10 bases. The CDR3 has 12 amino acids. Profiling relied on immunoSEQ multiplex PCR, and the TCRdb table lists in-frame clones only, not all of them. The table lists approximately 100,000 clones, approximately 90% of them singletons. Sequencing used peripheral blood, obtained on day 0 of AZD1222 vaccination. The chain joins TRBV6-5 to TRBJ2-5; no definite D call. The sequence came from an adult in good health. The DNA for the CDR3 is TGTGCCAGCAAGGTAGCACCAGAGACCCAGTACTTC. Translating it yields CASKVAPETQYF.